This is a list of T cell receptor beta chains from one sample in a study of PD-L1 blockade in urothelial cancer. TCRdb's copy holds only in-frame clones and misses some; the assay was immunoSEQ multiplex PCR. The sample shows about 30,000 clones, over 80% of them seen only once. Sequencing was performed on PBMCs, taken around atezolizumab (anti-PD-L1) treatment. The receptors were sampled from a man between 50 and 59 years old with urothelial cancer. The CDR3 runs from the conserved cysteine through the conserved F or W. A D gene is named only where the DNA matches it firmly. Size is omitted from some rows. Given values are once, few, many or a class for expanded clones.

>.|.|TRBV7-9|TRBJ1-2
CASSLGQAIGGYTF
TGTGCCAGCAGCTTAGGACAGGCGATTGGTGGCTACACCTTC
>.|TRBD2|TRBV30|TRBJ2-3
CAWSTGRGTDTQYF
TGTGCCTGGAGTACCGGGAGGGGCACAGATACGCAGTATTTT
>.|TRBD1|TRBV7-6|TRBJ1-5
CASSSAAGQGSQPQHF
TGTGCCAGCAGCTCCGCCGCCGGACAGGGAAGTCAGCCCCAGCATTTT
>.|TRBD1|TRBV10-3|TRBJ2-2
CAIRASGTGESGELFF
TGTGCCATCAGAGCCTCCGGGACAGGGGAATCCGGGGAGCTGTTTTTT
>.|TRBD1|TRBV9|TRBJ1-3
CASSAGTAVTGNTIYF
TGTGCCAGCAGCGCAGGGACAGCGGTGACTGGAAACACCATATATTTT
>.|.|TRBV6-1|TRBJ1-1
CASDTGTRTEAFF
TGTGCCAGCGATACAGGGACGCGGACTGAAGCTTTCTTT
>.|.|TRBV19|TRBJ1-1
CASSAQTGTEAFF
TGTGCCAGTAGTGCCCAGACAGGCACTGAAGCTTTCTTT
>.|TRBD1|TRBV5-1|TRBJ1-1
CASSLGTGFGAEAFF
TGCGCCAGCAGCTTGGGGACAGGGTTCGGCGCTGAAGCTTTCTTT
>.|TRBD1|TRBV5-6|TRBJ2-3
CASPPEGGAADTQYF
TGTGCCAGCCCCCCCGAAGGGGGCGCGGCAGATACGCAGTATTTT
>.|TRBD2|TRBV12-5|TRBJ2-1
CASGLDSGGPYNEQFF
TGTGCTAGTGGTTTAGATAGCGGGGGGCCCTACAATGAGCAGTTCTTC
>.|TRBD1|TRBV2|TRBJ2-3
CARGGGTDTQYF
TGTGCCAGAGGGGGCGGCACAGATACGCAGTATTTT
>.|.|TRBV18|TRBJ1-1
CASSPPVRTEAFF
TGTGCCAGCTCACCCCCCGTGCGGACTGAAGCTTTCTTT
>.|TRBD2|TRBV7-7|TRBJ2-1
CASSPSSGGLGEQFF
TGTGCTAGCAGCCCCTCTAGCGGGGGACTGGGGGAGCAGTTCTTC
>.|TRBD2|TRBV18|TRBJ2-3
CASSPVVLAGADTQYF
TGTGCCAGCTCACCAGTAGTCCTAGCGGGGGCAGATACGCAGTATTTT
>.|TRBD1|TRBV5-4|TRBJ2-1
CASSLGIGTGILGEQFF
TGTGCCAGCAGCTTGGGGATCGGGACAGGGATTTTGGGTGAGCAGTTCTTC
>.|TRBD2|TRBV5-1|TRBJ2-7
CASSLGGTSGDDEEYF
TGCGCCAGCAGCTTGGGGGGGACTAGCGGAGATGACGAGGAGTACTTC
>.|.|TRBV7-9|TRBJ1-5
CASSPQTSLQPQHF
TGTGCCAGCAGCCCACAAACCAGTCTTCAGCCCCAGCATTTT
>.|.|TRBV18|TRBJ1-1
CASSPLAKMVTEAFF
TGTGCCAGCTCACCACTGGCAAAGATGGTCACTGAAGCTTTCTTT
>few|.|TRBV7-2|TRBJ2-5
CASSLVAGTQYF
TGTGCCAGCAGCTTAGTCGCAGGGACCCAGTACTTC
>.|TRBD1|TRBV10-3|TRBJ2-3
CAISRGQGTASTDTQYF
TGTGCCATCAGTAGGGGACAGGGGACCGCTAGCACAGATACGCAGTATTTT
>.|.|TRBV7-2|TRBJ2-7
CASSLGSSRAQGYEQYF
TGTGCCAGCAGCTTAGGGTCCAGCAGGGCTCAGGGCTACGAGCAGTACTTC
>.|.|TRBV28|TRBJ1-2
CASSDGGAGGYYGYTF
TGTGCCAGCTCCGATGGGGGGGCCGGGGGCTACTATGGCTACACCTTC
>.|.|TRBV19|TRBJ2-7
CASSTQAGGSRVKEF
TGTGCCAGTAGTACCCAGGCGGGCGGATCCCGGGTCAAGGAATTC
>.|.|TRBV4-2|TRBJ2-1
CASSQTLGGTGGYNEQFF
TGTGCCAGCAGCCAAACTCTGGGGGGGACAGGAGGCTACAATGAGCAGTTCTTC
>few|.|TRBV2|TRBJ2-7
CASSQAQREQYF
TGTGCCAGCAGCCAAGCCCAACGCGAGCAGTACTTC
>.|.|TRBV18|TRBJ2-5
CASSPGQRETQYF
TGTGCCAGCTCACCTGGACAGCGGGAGACCCAGTACTTC
>.|TRBD1|TRBV2|TRBJ2-4
CADSGTANIQYF
TGTGCCGATTCAGGGACAGCCAACATTCAGTACTTC